This record concerns one T cell receptor beta chain sequence. In this sample, this clonotype turned up a few times. This clone's antigen is unknown. There are no base qualities to consult, and no much larger clone falls within one base. For sequencing, an Illumina NovaSeq 6000 was employed. cDNA libraries for TCRalpha and TCRbeta were prepared by 5'RACE using constant-segment primers, with sample barcodes and unique molecular identifiers added. Trizol reagent was used to extract RNA from every sample. Amplification of the libraries took two PCR steps, and the second step added a second sample barcode plus Illumina TruSeq adapters. Sequencing of the libraries was done on an Illumina NovaSeq, producing 2 x 150 bp paired-end reads. Under the source paper's analysis protocol: Reads were demultiplexed and collapsed into UMI-guided consensus sequences with migec v1.2.7. Using mixcr v2.1.11, UMI consensuses were aligned to TRA and TRB V and J templates and then assembled into clonotypes. Expanded or contracted clonotypes were those called significant by both edgeR and NoisET, with noise models trained on biological replicates. For edgeR calls, the thresholds were a false discovery rate-adjusted p below 0.01 and a log2 fold-change of 1. As an exploratory analysis of dynamics, max-normalized trajectories of the 1000 most abundant clonotypes were examined with PCA combined with hierarchical clustering. Each responding clone was given a CD4 or CD8 phenotype based on the CD4+ and CD8+ repertoires, which had been sequenced separately. TCRdb redid the processing of the public reads, applying fastp at Q25 and MiXCR, and retained in-frame beta chains. All rows with the same CDR3 protein become a single entry with the most common DNA and genes. The V and J calls reflect TCRdb's pipeline rather than the authors' work. For this sample the table gives roughly 550,000 distinct CDR3 sequences, of which roughly 20% were detected only once. The top ten constitute around 13% of the sample.

Ficoll-Paque density gradient centrifugation was the method used to isolate PBMCs. This sample stems from a study of T-cell memory formation after mild COVID-19 (dated by TCRdb to about 2021). Describing the broader study: TCR sequence clusters from the two donors were found to be largely donor specific. The cohort was made up of two young adult volunteers, one female and one male, who were previously healthy. In a couple of donors, T-cell clones that expanded and contracted after mild COVID-19 were tracked by sequencing TCRalpha and TCRbeta repertoires over time. The full study reports these points: Contracting CD4+ clones turned up mainly in the CM and EM memory subsets, whereas EMRA was where CD8+ clones were enriched. The second-wave clones that peaked on day 37 were not confirmed to be SARS-CoV-2 specific. Some responding clones were found in pre-infection memory, which suggests that pre-existing cross-reactive memory T cells took part in the SARS-CoV-2 response. Clones contracting from day 15 to 85 had balanced CD4/CD8 phenotypes, while a second wave expanding from day 15 to 37 was biased towards CD4+. Only a couple of mild cases were covered by the study, and larger cohorts that include severe cases with pre-infection samples were considered necessary.

From the cysteine up to the phenylalanine, the CDR3 has a length of 11 residues. Only the CDR3 DNA is retained, 33 bases long and in frame from the first base. CDR1 and CDR2 were assigned from the germline V gene (reference sequence) as GTSNPN and SVGIG. V is shortened by 6 bases, J by 6 bases, and the region joining them spans 11 bases. The V and J segments used are TRBV30 and TRBJ1-2; confidence is insufficient to name the D gene. The origin of this receptor is an adult woman who had mild COVID-19 (a few samples of this study predate the infection). The sample titles of this study are shuffled in the database, so cell type and time point are left out; the donor was told from shared clones. The specimen sequenced was PBMCs or a T cell subset sorted from them (not recorded which). The nucleotide sequence is TGTGCCTGTGGGATAGTGGATGGCTACACCTTC. Its protein reads: CACGIVDGYTF. Beyond the CDR3, the reference TRBV30 and TRBJ1-2 genes provide the residues; the full variable domain reads: SQTIHQWPATLVQPVGSPLSLECTVEGTSNPNLYWYRQAAGRGLQLLFYSVGIGQISSEVPQNLSASRPQDRQFILSSKKLLLSDSGFYLCACGIVDGYTFGSGTRLTVV.